These T cell receptor beta chains were read from a single sample in a study of T cell responses to AZD1222 COVID-19 vaccine. The protocol was immunoSEQ multiplex PCR, while the TCRdb copy is restricted to in-frame clones and leaves out a portion. The sample lists about 120,000 clones, around 83% occurring once. The starting material was peripheral blood, obtained 28 days after the second AZD1222 dose. The receptors here all came from an adult who received the AZD1222 COVID-19 vaccine. CDR3s include the opening cysteine and the closing phenylalanine or tryptophan. The size field is filled for only some rows; it gives once, few, many or a size class.

j_call | clone_size | v_call | cdr3_aa
TRBJ2-3 | . | TRBV6-4 | CASSSRGGTDTQYF
TRBJ2-4 | . | TRBV5-1 | CASSKNLGQRQRNIQYF
TRBJ1-6 | . | TRBV9 | CASSVGVAPLHF
TRBJ1-1 | . | TRBV5-4 | CASSLDRVGAFF
TRBJ2-7 | . | TRBV21-1 | CASSKGQAYEQYF
TRBJ2-3 | once | TRBV4-1 | CASSQVAGGSADTQYF
TRBJ1-1 | few | TRBV7-8 | CASSLNYGAKAFF
TRBJ2-3 | . | TRBV24-1 | CATSDSTSGGAVGTDTQYF
TRBJ2-2 | . | TRBV2 | CASSRLSSGGVLVTGELFF
TRBJ1-3 | . | TRBV5-1 | CASSLREPSGNTIYF
TRBJ1-2 | . | TRBV7-3 | CASSPNPGSGNTF
TRBJ1-6 | . | TRBV19 | CASWTGYNSPLHF
TRBJ2-2 | . | TRBV30 | CAWSVLGTEDGGELFF
TRBJ1-2 | . | TRBV30 | CAWRDGGGYTF
TRBJ1-5 | . | TRBV27 | CASSLSGQNNQPQHF
TRBJ1-4 | . | TRBV7-9 | CASSQLNRGGEKLFF
TRBJ1-2 | once | TRBV5-1 | CASSSGTGSYGYTF
TRBJ1-4 | . | TRBV5-6 | CATSTGVNEKLFF
TRBJ1-5 | . | TRBV28 | CASSTTGPRTQPQHF
TRBJ1-1 | . | TRBV5-1 | CASSLAQGASEAFF